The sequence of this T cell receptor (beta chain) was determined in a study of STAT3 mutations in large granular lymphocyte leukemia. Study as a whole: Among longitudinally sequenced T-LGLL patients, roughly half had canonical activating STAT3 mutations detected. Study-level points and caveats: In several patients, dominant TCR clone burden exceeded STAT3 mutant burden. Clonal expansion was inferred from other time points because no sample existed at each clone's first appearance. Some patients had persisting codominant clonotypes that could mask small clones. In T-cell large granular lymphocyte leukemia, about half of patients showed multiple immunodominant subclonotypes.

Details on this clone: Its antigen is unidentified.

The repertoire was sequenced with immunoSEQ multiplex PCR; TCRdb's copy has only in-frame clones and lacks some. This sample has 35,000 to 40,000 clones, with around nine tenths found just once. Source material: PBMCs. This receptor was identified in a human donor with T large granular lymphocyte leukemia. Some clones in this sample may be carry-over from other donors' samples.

In DNA form, the CDR3 reads TGTGCCTGGAGTGACCAGTCGTCACCCCTCCACTTT. This sequence encodes CAWSDQSSPLHF. V usage is TRBV30 and J usage is TRBJ1-6; D uncertain. Germline-derived CDR1 and CDR2 are GTSNPN and SVGIG (reference sequence). V lost 1 base, J lost 10 bases, and 8 bases lay in between. The length of the CDR3 is 12 residues.